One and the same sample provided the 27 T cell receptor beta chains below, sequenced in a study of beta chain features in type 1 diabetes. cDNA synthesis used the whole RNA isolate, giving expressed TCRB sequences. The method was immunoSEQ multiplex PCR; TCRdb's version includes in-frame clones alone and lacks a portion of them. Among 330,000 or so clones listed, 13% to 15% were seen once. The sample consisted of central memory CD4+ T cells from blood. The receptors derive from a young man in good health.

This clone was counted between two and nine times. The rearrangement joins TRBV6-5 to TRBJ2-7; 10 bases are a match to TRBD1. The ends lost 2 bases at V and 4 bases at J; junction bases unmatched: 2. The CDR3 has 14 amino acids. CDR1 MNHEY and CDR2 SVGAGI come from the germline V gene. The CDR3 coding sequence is TGTGCCAGCAGTTACAGGGACAGGGGATACGAGCAGTACGTC. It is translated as CASSYRDRGYEQYV.

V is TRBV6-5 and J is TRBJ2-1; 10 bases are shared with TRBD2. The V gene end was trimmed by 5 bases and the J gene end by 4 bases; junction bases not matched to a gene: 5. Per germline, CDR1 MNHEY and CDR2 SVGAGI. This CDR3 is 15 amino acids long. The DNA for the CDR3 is TGTGCCAGCAGTAAACTAGCGGGGTTATACAATGAGCAGTTCTTC. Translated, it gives CASSKLAGLYNEQFF.

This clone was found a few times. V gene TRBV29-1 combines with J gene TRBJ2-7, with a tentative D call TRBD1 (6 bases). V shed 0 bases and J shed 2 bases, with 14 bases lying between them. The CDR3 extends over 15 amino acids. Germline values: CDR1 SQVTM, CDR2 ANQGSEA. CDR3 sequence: CSVEDLGRGAYEQYF. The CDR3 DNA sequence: TGCAGCGTTGAAGATCTTGGCAGGGGAGCCTACGAGCAGTACTTC.

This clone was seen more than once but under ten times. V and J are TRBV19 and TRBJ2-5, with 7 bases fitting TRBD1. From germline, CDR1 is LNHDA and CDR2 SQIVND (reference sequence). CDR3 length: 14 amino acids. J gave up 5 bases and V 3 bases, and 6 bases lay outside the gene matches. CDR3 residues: CASSILTGDETQYF. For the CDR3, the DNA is TGTGCCAGTAGTATCTTAACAGGGGATGAGACCCAGTACTTC. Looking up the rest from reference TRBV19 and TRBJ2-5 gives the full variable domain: DGGITQSPKYLFRKEGQNVTLSCEQNLNHDAMYWYRQDPGQGLRLIYYSQIVNDFQKGDIAEGYSVSREKKESFPLTVTSAQKNPTAFYLCASSILTGDETQYFGPGTRLLVL.

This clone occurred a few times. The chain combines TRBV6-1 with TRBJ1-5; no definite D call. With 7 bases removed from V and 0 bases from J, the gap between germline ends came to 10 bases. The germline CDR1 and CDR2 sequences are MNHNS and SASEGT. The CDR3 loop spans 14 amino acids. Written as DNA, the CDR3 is TGTGCCAGCACTGTGACAACTAGCAATCAGCCCCAGCATTTT. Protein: CASTVTTSNQPQHF.

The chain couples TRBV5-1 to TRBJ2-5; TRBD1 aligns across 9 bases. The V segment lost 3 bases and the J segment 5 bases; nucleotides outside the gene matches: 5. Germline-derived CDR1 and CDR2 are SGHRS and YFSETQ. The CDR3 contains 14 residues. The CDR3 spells CASSSGTGRETQYF. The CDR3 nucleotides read TGCGCCAGCAGCTCCGGGACAGGGCGGGAGACCCAGTACTTC.

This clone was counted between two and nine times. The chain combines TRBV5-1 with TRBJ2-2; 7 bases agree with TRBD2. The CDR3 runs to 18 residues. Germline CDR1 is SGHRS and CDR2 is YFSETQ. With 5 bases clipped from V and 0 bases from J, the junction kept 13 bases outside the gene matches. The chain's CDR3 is CASRSPGRGMTNTGELFF. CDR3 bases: TGCGCCAGCAGATCCCCTGGGCGGGGGATGACGAACACCGGGGAGCTGTTTTTT.

The DNA of the CDR3 is TGTGCCAGCAGCGGGGACAGCCTCCCCTCTCAGCCCCAGCATTTT. Residues: CASSGDSLPSQPQHF. This chain uses TRBV7-6 with TRBJ1-5, with 7 nucleotides matching TRBD1. V was pared by 5 bases and J by 6 bases, with 10 bases of the junction left unmatched. Germline assignment: CDR1 SGHVS and CDR2 FNYEAQ. The CDR3 loop spans 15 amino acids.

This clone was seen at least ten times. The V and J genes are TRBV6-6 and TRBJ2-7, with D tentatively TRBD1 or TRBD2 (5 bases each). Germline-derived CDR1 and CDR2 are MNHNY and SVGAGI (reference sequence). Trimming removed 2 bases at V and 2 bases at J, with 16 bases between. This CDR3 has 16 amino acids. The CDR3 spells CASSYNRQGVTYEQYV. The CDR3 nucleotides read TGTGCCAGCAGTTACAATCGGCAGGGAGTAACCTACGAGCAGTACGTC.

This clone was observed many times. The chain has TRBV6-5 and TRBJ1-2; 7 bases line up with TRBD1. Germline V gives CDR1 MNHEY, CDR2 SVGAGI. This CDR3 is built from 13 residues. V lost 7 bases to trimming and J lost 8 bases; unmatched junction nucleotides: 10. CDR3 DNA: TGTGCCAGCACCCCTCGGACAGGCGGGGGCTACACCTTC. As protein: CASTPRTGGGYTF.

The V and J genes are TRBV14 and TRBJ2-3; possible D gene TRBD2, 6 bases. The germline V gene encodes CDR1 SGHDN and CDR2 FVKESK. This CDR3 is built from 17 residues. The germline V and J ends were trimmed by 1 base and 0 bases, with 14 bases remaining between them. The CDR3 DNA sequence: TGTGCCAGCAGCCAAGGGGCGGGGCGAATGAGCACAGATACGCAGTATTTT. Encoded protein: CASSQGAGRMSTDTQYF.

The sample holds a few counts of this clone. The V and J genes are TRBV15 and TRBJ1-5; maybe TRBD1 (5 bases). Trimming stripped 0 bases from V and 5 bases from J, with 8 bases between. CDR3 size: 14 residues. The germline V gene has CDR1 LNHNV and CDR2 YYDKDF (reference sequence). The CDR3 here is CATSRDPRDQPQHF. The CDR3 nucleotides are TGTGCCACCAGCAGAGATCCCAGGGATCAGCCCCAGCATTTT. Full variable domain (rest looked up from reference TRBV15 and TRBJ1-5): DAMVIQNPRYQVTQFGKPVTLSCSQTLNHNVMYWYQQKSSQAPKLLFHYYDKDFNNEADTPDNFQSRRPNTSFCFLDIRSPGLGDTAMYLCATSRDPRDQPQHFGDGTRLSIL.

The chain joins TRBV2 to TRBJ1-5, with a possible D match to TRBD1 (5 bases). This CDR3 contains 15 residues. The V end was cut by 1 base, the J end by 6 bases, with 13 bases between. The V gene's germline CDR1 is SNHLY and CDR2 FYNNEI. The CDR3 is CASSEVPGGSQPQHF. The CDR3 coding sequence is TGTGCCAGCAGTGAAGTCCCCGGGGGGTCTCAGCCCCAGCATTTT.

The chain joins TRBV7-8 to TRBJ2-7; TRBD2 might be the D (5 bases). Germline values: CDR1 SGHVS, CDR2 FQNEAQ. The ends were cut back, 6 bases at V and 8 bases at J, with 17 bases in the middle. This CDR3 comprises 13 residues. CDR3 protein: CASSYGRERKQYV. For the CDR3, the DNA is TGTGCCAGCAGTTACGGACGGGAAAGGAAGCAGTACGTC.

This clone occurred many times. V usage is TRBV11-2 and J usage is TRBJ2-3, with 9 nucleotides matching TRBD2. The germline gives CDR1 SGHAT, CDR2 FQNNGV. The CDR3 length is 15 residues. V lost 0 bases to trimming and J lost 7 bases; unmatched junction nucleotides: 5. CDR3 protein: CASSLEAGGLHTQYF. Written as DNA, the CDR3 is TGTGCCAGCAGCTTAGAGGCGGGGGGGTTGCATACGCAGTATTTT.

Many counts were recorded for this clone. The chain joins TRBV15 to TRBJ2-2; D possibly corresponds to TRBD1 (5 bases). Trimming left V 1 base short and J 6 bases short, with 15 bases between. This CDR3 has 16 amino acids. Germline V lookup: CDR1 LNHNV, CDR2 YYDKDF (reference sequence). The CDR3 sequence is CATSRATRQRSGELFF. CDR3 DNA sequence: TGTGCCACCAGCAGAGCCACGAGACAGAGATCCGGGGAGCTGTTTTTT.

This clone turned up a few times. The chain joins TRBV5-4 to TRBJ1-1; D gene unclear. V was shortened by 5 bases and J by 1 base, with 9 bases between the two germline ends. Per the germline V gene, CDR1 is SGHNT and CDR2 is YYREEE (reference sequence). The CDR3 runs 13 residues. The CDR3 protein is CASSSTANTEAFF. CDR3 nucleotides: TGTGCCAGCAGTTCCACGGCGAACACTGAAGCTTTCTTT.

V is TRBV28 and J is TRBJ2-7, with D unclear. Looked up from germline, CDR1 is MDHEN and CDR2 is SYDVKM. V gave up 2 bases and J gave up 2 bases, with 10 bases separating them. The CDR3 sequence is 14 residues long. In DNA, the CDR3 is TGTGCCAGCAGTTTAACCTTTGACCCCTACGAGCAGTACGTC. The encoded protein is CASSLTFDPYEQYV.

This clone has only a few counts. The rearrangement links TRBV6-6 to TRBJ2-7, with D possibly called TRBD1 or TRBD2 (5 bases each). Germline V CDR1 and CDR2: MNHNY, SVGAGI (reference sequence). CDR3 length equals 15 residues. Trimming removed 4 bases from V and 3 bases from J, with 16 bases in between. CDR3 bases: TGTGCCAGCAGTTTGGCCCCGAGGGGTAGCTACGAGCAGTACTTC. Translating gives CASSLAPRGSYEQYF.

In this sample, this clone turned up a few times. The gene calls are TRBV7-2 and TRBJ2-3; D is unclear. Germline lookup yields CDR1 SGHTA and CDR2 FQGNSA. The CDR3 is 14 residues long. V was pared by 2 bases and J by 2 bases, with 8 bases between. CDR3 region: CASSLRPLTDTQYF. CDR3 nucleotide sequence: TGTGCCAGCAGCTTACGCCCCCTCACAGATACGCAGTATTTT.

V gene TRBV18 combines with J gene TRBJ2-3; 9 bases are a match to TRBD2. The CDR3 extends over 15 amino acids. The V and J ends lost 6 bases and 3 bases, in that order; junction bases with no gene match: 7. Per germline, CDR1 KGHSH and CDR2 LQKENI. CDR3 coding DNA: TGTGCCAGCTCGCGGACTAGCGAAGGAACAGATACGCAGTATTTT. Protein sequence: CASSRTSEGTDTQYF.

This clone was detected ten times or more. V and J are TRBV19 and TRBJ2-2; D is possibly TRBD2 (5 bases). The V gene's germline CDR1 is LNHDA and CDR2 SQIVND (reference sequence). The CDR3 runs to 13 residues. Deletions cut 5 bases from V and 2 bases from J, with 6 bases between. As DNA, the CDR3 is TGTGCCAGTAGTCGGGGAAACACCGGGGAGCTGTTTTTT. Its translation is CASSRGNTGELFF. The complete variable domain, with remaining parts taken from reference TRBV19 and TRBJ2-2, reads DGGITQSPKYLFRKEGQNVTLSCEQNLNHDAMYWYRQDPGQGLRLIYYSQIVNDFQKGDIAEGYSVSREKKESFPLTVTSAQKNPTAFYLCASSRGNTGELFFGEGSRLTVL.

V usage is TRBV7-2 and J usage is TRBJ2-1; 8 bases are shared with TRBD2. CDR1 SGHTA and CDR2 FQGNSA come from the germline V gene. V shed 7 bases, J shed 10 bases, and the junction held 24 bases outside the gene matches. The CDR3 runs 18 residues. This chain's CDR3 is CASTPDLRTSLPKDEQFF. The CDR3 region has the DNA TGTGCCAGCACCCCTGACCTTAGGACTAGCCTTCCCAAGGACGAGCAGTTCTTC.

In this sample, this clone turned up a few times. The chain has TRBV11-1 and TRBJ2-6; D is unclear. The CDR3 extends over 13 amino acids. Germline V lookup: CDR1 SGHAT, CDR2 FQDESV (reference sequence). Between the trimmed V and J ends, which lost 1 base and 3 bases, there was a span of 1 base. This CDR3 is CASSLVGANVLTF. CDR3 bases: TGTGCCAGCAGCTTAGTTGGGGCCAACGTCCTGACTTTC. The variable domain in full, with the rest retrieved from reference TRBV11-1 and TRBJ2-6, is EAEVAQSPRYKITEKSQAVAFWCDPISGHATLYWYRQILGQGPELLVQFQDESVVDDSQLPKDRFSAERLKGVDSTLKIQPAELGDSAMYLCASSLVGANVLTFGAGSRLTVL.

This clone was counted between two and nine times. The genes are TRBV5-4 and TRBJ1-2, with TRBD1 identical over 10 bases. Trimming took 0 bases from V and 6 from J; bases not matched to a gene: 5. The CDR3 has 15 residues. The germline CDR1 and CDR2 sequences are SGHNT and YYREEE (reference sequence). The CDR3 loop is CASSLDRTGGNGYTF. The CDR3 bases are TGTGCCAGCAGCTTGGATCGGACAGGGGGAAATGGCTACACCTTC.

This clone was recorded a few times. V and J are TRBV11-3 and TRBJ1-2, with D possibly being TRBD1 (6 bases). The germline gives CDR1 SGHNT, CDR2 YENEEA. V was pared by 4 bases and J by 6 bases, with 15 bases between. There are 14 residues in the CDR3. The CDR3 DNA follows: TGTGCCAGCAGCTCGGACAGCTTCGTCAATGGCTACACCTTC. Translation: CASSSDSFVNGYTF.

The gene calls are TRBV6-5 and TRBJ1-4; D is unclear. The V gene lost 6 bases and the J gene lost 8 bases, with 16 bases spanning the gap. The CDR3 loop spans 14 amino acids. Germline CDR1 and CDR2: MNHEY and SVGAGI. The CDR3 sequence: CASSRDILGEKLFF. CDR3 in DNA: TGTGCCAGCAGCCGCGACATTCTCGGGGAAAAACTGTTTTTT.